These 2 T cell receptor beta chains originate from one sample sequenced in a study of OX40 agonist ivuxolimab in advanced cancers. Assay: immunoSEQ multiplex PCR; the TCRdb copy retains only in-frame clones and omits some. Altogether roughly 34,000 clones are present, around 90% being singletons, with the ten largest covering approximately 0.94%. The material was CD4+ or CD8+ T cells sorted from blood, obtained in a trial of the OX40 agonist ivuxolimab. The receptors originated from an adult with an advanced solid tumor such as melanoma, head and neck, liver or kidney cancer.

The chain has TRBV7-8 and TRBJ2-5; 9 positions agree with TRBD2. V dropped 0 bases and J dropped 5; count of bases not matched to a gene: 4. Looked up from germline, CDR1 is SGHVS and CDR2 is FQNEAQ. The CDR3 is made up of 15 amino acids. This CDR3 is CASSLAGLARETQYF. For the CDR3, the DNA is TGTGCCAGCAGCTTAGCGGGACTAGCCAGGGAGACCCAGTACTTC.

The genes are TRBV9 and TRBJ1-3, with D unclear. The CDR3 spans 14 residues. Deletions cut 6 bases from V and 4 bases from J, with 14 bases between. Germline assignment: CDR1 SGDLS and CDR2 YYNGEE. Here the CDR3 reads CASTTRSSGNTIYF. CDR3 DNA sequence: TGTGCCAGCACTACCCGGAGCTCCGGAAACACCATATATTTT. Together with reference TRBV9 and TRBJ1-3, the CDR3 gives the full variable domain: DSGVTQTPKHLITATGQRVTLRCSPRSGDLSVYWYQQSLDQGLQFLIQYYNGEERAKGNILERFSAQQFPDLHSELNLSSLELGDSALYFCASTTRSSGNTIYFGEGSWLTVV.